Listed below are T cell receptor beta chains from one sample, sequenced in a study of blood T cell repertoires in COVID-19. The table came from immunoSEQ multiplex PCR; TCRdb's copy has only in-frame clones and leaves some out. Of roughly 140,000 clones listed, about 85% are singletons. Input material: PBMCs or T cells enriched from blood (not recorded which). These receptors originate from a middle-aged woman who had recovered from COVID-19. CDR3s include the opening cysteine and the closing phenylalanine or tryptophan. Fields, in order: D gene, V gene, clone size, J gene, CDR3 DNA, CDR3 protein. D genes are given only for firm matches. Size is omitted from some rows. Given values are once, few, many or a class for expanded clones.

NA,TRBV5-6,NA,TRBJ1-1,TGTGCCAGCAGCCTAGGTCCGGGACTAGGGTACACTGAAGCTTTCTTT,CASSLGPGLGYTEAFF
NA,TRBV6-4,NA,TRBJ1-1,TGTGCCAGCAGTGCCGGGGGGGGGAGCACTGAAGCTTTCTTT,CASSAGGGSTEAFF
TRBD2,TRBV9,NA,TRBJ2-5,TGTGCCAGCAGCGTAGGGGCGGGGGTACAAGAGACCCAGTACTTC,CASSVGAGVQETQYF
TRBD1,TRBV29-1,NA,TRBJ1-5,TGCAGCGTTAGCAGGGGGAAGAGTCAGCCCCAGCATTTT,CSVSRGKSQPQHF
NA,TRBV12-3/TRBV12-4,NA,TRBJ1-1,TGTGCCAGCAGTTCGAGGGCGGGCACTGAAGCTTTCTTT,CASSSRAGTEAFF
TRBD2,TRBV5-1,NA,TRBJ2-5,TGCGCCAGCAGCTTGGCACTAGCGGTCGGAGAGACCCAGTACTTC,CASSLALAVGETQYF
NA,TRBV4-1,NA,TRBJ2-2,TGCGCCAGCAGCCAAGAGAAGAAAGGACACAACACCGGGGAGCTGTTTTTT,CASSQEKKGHNTGELFF
TRBD2,TRBV5-4,once,TRBJ2-7,TGTGCCAGCAGACCCGGGGGGGCGGGAGACTCCTACGAGCAGTACTTC,CASRPGGAGDSYEQYF
NA,TRBV10-3,NA,TRBJ1-1,TGTGCCATCAGTGAGTCCGGTGGAGAGAACACTGAAGCTTTCTTT,CAISESGGENTEAFF
NA,TRBV5-4,NA,TRBJ2-5,TGTGCCAGCAGCAGCAGACGGGCGCGGGAAGAGACCCAGTACTTC,CASSSRRAREETQYF
NA,TRBV3-1/TRBV3-2,NA,TRBJ2-1,TGTGCCAGCAGTCTCATAGCGAGTGAGCAGTTCTTC,CASSLIASEQFF
NA,TRBV7-9,NA,TRBJ2-1,TGTGCCAGCAGCCTGCCAGACAGGTCCTACAATGAGCAGTTCTTC,CASSLPDRSYNEQFF
TRBD1,TRBV11-2,NA,TRBJ2-1,TGTGCCAGCAGCCGACAGGGCAATGAGCAGTTCTTC,CASSRQGNEQFF
NA,TRBV6-5,NA,TRBJ1-6,TGTGCCAGCAGGTGGACAGATCTTAATTCACCCCTCCACTTT,CASRWTDLNSPLHF
TRBD2,TRBV6-5,NA,TRBJ2-2,TGTGCCAGCAGTCGGGGGGTACCGGGCACCGGGGAGCTGTTTTTT,CASSRGVPGTGELFF
NA,TRBV18,NA,TRBJ2-1,TGTGCCAGCTCACCAATTTTGACAGGACGAAATGAGCAGTTCTTC,CASSPILTGRNEQFF
NA,TRBV28,NA,TRBJ1-2,TGTGCCAGCAGCCCAGGGGTTTTTAACTATGGCTACACCTTC,CASSPGVFNYGYTF
NA,TRBV4-1,few,TRBJ1-1,TGCGCCAGCAGCCAAGGACCCGACAGGCTGAACACTGAAGCTTTCTTT,CASSQGPDRLNTEAFF
NA,TRBV2,NA,TRBJ2-7,TGTGCCAGCAAATACGGGATTTTATACGAGCAGTACTTC,CASKYGILYEQYF
NA,TRBV7-2,NA,TRBJ1-1,TGTGCCAGCAGCCTCGGACAGATGAACACTGAAGCTTTCTTT,CASSLGQMNTEAFF
NA,TRBV12-3/TRBV12-4,NA,TRBJ1-5,TGTGCCAGCAGTCCCTTTAGCAATCAGCCCCAGCATTTT,CASSPFSNQPQHF
TRBD1,TRBV18,NA,TRBJ1-5,TGTGCCAGCTCACCACCTTCCGGGACAGATGGGAGAAGCAATCAGCCCCAGCATTTT,CASSPPSGTDGRSNQPQHF
TRBD1,TRBV12-5,NA,TRBJ1-4,TGTGCTAGTGGTTTGTTCCGCGGACAGGGGGACAATGAAAAACTGTTTTTT,CASGLFRGQGDNEKLFF
TRBD1,TRBV7-7,NA,TRBJ2-2,TGTGCTAGCAGCAAGGACAGGGGAAGGGCCGGGGAGCTGCTTTTT,CASSKDRGRAGELLF
TRBD2,TRBV9,NA,TRBJ2-3,TGTGCCAGCAGCGTAGGCCCTAGCGGGGGGTGGGAAGATACGCAGTATTTT,CASSVGPSGGWEDTQYF
NA,TRBV21-1,few,TRBJ1-1,TGTGCCAGCAGCAAAGGTCAGGGGTGGGCGACTGAAGCTTTCTTT,CASSKGQGWATEAFF
TRBD2,TRBV9,NA,TRBJ2-5,TGTGCCAGCAGCGTTAGCGGGGAGGGTATAGAGACCCAGTACTTC,CASSVSGEGIETQYF
TRBD1,TRBV5-1,NA,TRBJ1-1,TGCGCCAGCAGGGGACAGGGGGCCCCCGTTGAAGCTTTCTTT,CASRGQGAPVEAFF
TRBD2,TRBV6-5,NA,TRBJ2-1,TGTGCCACCCCGGGACTAGCGGGAGAGTACGAGCAGTTCTTC,CATPGLAGEYEQFF
TRBD1,TRBV6-5,NA,TRBJ1-2,TGTGCCAGCGGGTGGAACCAGGGGGCCCTCTATGGCTACACCTTC,CASGWNQGALYGYTF
TRBD1,TRBV20-1,NA,TRBJ2-7,TGCAGTGCCGGACAGGGCCTCGAGCAGTACTTC,CSAGQGLEQYF
NA,TRBV7-2,NA,TRBJ1-3,TGTGCCAGCAGCCCGGGAAACACCATATATTTT,CASSPGNTIYF
NA,TRBV18,NA,TRBJ2-5,TGTGCCAGCTCACCGAGAACCCAAGAGACCCAGTACTTC,CASSPRTQETQYF
TRBD1,TRBV5-4,NA,TRBJ2-1,TGTGCCAGCAGCTTAACCACCGGGACAGGGGGTTTAAATGAGCAGTTCTTC,CASSLTTGTGGLNEQFF
TRBD1,TRBV19,NA,TRBJ1-1,TGTGCCAGTAGCCCAGGTCGTCGGGACAGGTGGGAACGTACTGAAGCTTTCTTT,CASSPGRRDRWERTEAFF
TRBD1,TRBV7-9,NA,TRBJ1-4,TGTGCCAGCAGCCCCGGGACAGCAGATAATGAAAAACTGTTTTTT,CASSPGTADNEKLFF
NA,TRBV7-8,NA,TRBJ1-2,TGTGCCAGCAGCCCCCGCCGGTCTAACTATGGCTACACCTTC,CASSPRRSNYGYTF
TRBD2,TRBV24-1,NA,TRBJ2-7,TGTGCCACCAGTGAATCCGTAGCGGGAGGGCGGCAGTACTTC,CATSESVAGGRQYF
TRBD1,TRBV5-1,NA,TRBJ1-1,TGCGCCAGCAGCTTGGTGGCAGGGGGCGTGAACACTGAAGCTTTCTTT,CASSLVAGGVNTEAFF
NA,TRBV21-1,NA,TRBJ2-3,TGTGCCATCGAGAAGTGGACAGATACGCAGTATTTT,CAIEKWTDTQYF
TRBD2,TRBV2,NA,TRBJ2-7,TGTGCCAGCAGTGGGCGGGCGGGGACTACGCCCTACGAGCAGTACTTC,CASSGRAGTTPYEQYF
NA,TRBV6-2/TRBV6-3,NA,TRBJ1-1,TGTGCCAGCAGTTACGCAGACATGAACACTGAAGCTTTCTTT,CASSYADMNTEAFF
TRBD1,TRBV6-5,NA,TRBJ2-2,TGTGCCAGCACCCCGACAGGGCTCACCGGGGAGCTGTTTTTT,CASTPTGLTGELFF
NA,TRBV11-2,NA,TRBJ2-5,TGTGCCAGCAGACCTCCAGGGGTCCTGAGAGAGACCCAGTACTTC,CASRPPGVLRETQYF
NA,TRBV19,NA,TRBJ1-1,TGTGCCAGTAGTATGTATGGAGTCACTGAAGCTTTCTTT,CASSMYGVTEAFF
NA,TRBV19,NA,TRBJ2-2,TGTGCCAGTAGTATCGGAGGGGGCGTCGGGGAGCTGTTTTTT,CASSIGGGVGELFF
TRBD1,TRBV6-4,NA,TRBJ1-2,TGTGCCAGCAGGGGACAGGGGGCATATGGCTACACCTTC,CASRGQGAYGYTF
NA,TRBV30,NA,TRBJ1-2,TGTGCCTGGAGTTCACCAAATCCACAGGGTGGCTACACCTTC,CAWSSPNPQGGYTF
NA,TRBV7-9,NA,TRBJ1-4,TGTGCCAGCAGCTTCAAAGCCTATGGGACTCGAGCAAATGAAAAACTGTTTTTT,CASSFKAYGTRANEKLFF
TRBD1,TRBV29-1,once,TRBJ1-4,TGCAGCGTTATGGACAGGGGGCGCGGTAATGAAAAACTGTTTTTT,CSVMDRGRGNEKLFF
NA,TRBV6-5,few,TRBJ2-3,TGTGCCAGCAGTTTTATAGATACGCAGTATTTT,CASSFIDTQYF
NA,TRBV13,once,TRBJ2-6,TGTGCCAGCAGCTTATGGGGGGTCACTGGGGCCAACGTCCTGACTTTC,CASSLWGVTGANVLTF
NA,TRBV23-1,NA,TRBJ2-2,TGCGCCAGCAGTCAACAGGGGTCCGGGGAGCTGTTTTTT,CASSQQGSGELFF
NA,TRBV19,NA,TRBJ1-2,TGTGCCAGTAGCGAAGGGGCAAGAGGCTACACCTTC,CASSEGARGYTF
NA,TRBV7-8,NA,TRBJ2-3,TGTGCCAGCAGGCCTTCGGGTGGGGGGGCCTCATATACGCAGTATTTT,CASRPSGGGASYTQYF
NA,TRBV11-2,NA,TRBJ2-1,TGTGCCAGCAGCTTCTCTAGCAACAATGAGCAGTTCTTC,CASSFSSNNEQFF
NA,TRBV28,NA,TRBJ1-5,TGTGCCAGCAGTCTAGGGGTGATCAATCAGCCCCAGCATTTT,CASSLGVINQPQHF
TRBD2,TRBV5-1,NA,TRBJ2-3,TGCGCCAGCACTGGGACTAGCGGGGGAGGCACAGATACGCAGTATTTT,CASTGTSGGGTDTQYF
NA,TRBV3-1/TRBV3-2,NA,TRBJ2-7,TGTGCCAGCAGCCAAGGGTCCGGGAGTGGCGCCTACGAGCAGTACTTC,CASSQGSGSGAYEQYF
TRBD1,TRBV15,NA,TRBJ2-7,TGTGCCACCAGCAGAGAATCGGGGGAGACAGGGGCCTCCTACGAGCAGTACTTC,CATSRESGETGASYEQYF